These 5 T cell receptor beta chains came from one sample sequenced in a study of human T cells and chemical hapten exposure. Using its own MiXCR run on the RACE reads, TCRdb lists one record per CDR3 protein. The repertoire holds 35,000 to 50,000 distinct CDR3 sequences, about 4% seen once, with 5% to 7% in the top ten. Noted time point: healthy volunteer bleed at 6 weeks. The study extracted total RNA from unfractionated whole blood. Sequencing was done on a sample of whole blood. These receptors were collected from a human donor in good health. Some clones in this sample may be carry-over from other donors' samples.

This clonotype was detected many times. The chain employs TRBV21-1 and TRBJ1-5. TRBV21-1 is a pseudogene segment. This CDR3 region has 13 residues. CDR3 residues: CASGQFSNQPQHF. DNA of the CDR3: TGTGCCTCAGGCCAGTTTAGCAATCAGCCCCAGCATTTT.

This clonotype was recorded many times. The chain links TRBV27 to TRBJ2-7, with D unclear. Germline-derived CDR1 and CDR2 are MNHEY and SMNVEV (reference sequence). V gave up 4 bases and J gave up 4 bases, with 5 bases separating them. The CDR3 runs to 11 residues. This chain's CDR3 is CASSSDYEQYF. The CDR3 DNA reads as TGTGCCAGCAGTTCAGATTACGAGCAGTACTTC.

The chain's CDR3 is CASWTRGQGSTDTQYF. The CDR3 coding sequence is TGTGCCAGCTGGACGAGAGGACAGGGGAGCACAGATACGCAGTATTTT. This chain connects TRBV27 to TRBJ2-3; 9 positions match TRBD1. CDR3 size: 16 residues. V lost 8 bases and J lost 0; bases outside the gene matches: 9. The germline V gene has CDR1 MNHEY and CDR2 SMNVEV (reference sequence).

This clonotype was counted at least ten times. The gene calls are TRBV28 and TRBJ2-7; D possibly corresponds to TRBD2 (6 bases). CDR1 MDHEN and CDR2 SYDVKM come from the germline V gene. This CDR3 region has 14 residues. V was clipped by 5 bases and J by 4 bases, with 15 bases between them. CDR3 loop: CASSLSRELYEQYF. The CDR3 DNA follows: TGTGCCAGCAGTCTCAGCCGGGAGTTGTACGAGCAGTACTTC.

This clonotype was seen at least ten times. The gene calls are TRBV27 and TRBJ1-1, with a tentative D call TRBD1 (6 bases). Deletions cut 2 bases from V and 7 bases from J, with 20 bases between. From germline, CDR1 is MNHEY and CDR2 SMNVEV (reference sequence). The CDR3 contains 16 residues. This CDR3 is CASSLGGSPWTSEAFF. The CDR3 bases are TGTGCCAGCAGTTTAGGGGGCAGCCCCTGGACGAGTGAAGCTTTCTTT.